The rows below give T cell receptor beta chains drawn from one sample of a study of shared T cell receptors in the human thymus. The repertoire was sequenced with immunoSEQ multiplex PCR; TCRdb's copy has only in-frame clones and lacks some. The profile covers some 760,000 clones, with 80% to 90% appearing a single time and around 0.0094% taken by the ten largest. A further study also used this sample, focusing on human thymus T cells.

Material for sequencing was thymocytes. Receptor source: a girl less than two years old with a congenital heart defect. Both conserved end residues are part of each CDR3. The D gene is left open where the match is weak. Only part of the rows carry a size: once, few, many, or a class if the clone is expanded.

TRBJ2-1 TRBV5-1 TRBD2 few TGCGCCAGCAGCTGGGGGACTAGCGGGGGGGCCCCCGAGATTTACAATGAGCAGTTCTTC CASSWGTSGGAPEIYNEQFF
TRBJ1-6 TRBV27 - - TGTGCCAGCAGTTTAGGGGGCGGCTATAATTCCCCCCTCCACTTT CASSLGGGYNSPLHF
TRBJ2-2 TRBV5-1 - - TGCGCCAGCAACCTAAGAGGGGCGGGGACCGGGGAGCTGTTTTTT CASNLRGAGTGELFF
TRBJ2-7 TRBV28 TRBD1 - TGTGCCACCCGACAGGGCAGCTCCTACGAGCAGTACTTC CATRQGSSYEQYF
TRBJ1-1 TRBV12-5 - - TGTGCTAGTGGTTTGAGCGGGATGAACACTGAAGCTTTCTTT CASGLSGMNTEAFF
TRBJ1-1 TRBV15 TRBD1 - TGTGCCACCACGGGACAGGGGGGGGTGAACACTGAAGCTTTCTTT CATTGQGGVNTEAFF
TRBJ2-7 TRBV10-3 - - TGTGCCATCAGTCACCCGTCGGCTGAATCAGCCCGGCGGGCCTACGAGCAGTACTTC CAISHPSAESARRAYEQYF
TRBJ1-1 TRBV5-4 - - TGTGCCAGCAGCTTGGGCCAGGTCAACACTGAAGCTTTCTTT CASSLGQVNTEAFF
TRBJ1-1 TRBV12-5 TRBD1 - TGTGCTAGTGGTTGGTTGACAGGGGGAGGGGGCATGAACACTGAAGCTTTCTTT CASGWLTGGGGMNTEAFF
TRBJ2-1 TRBV2 TRBD1 - TGTGCCGGCGGACAGGGGTTTTACAATGAGCAGTTCTTC CAGGQGFYNEQFF
TRBJ1-3 TRBV7-8 TRBD1 - TGTGCCAGCAGCTTTGTGACAGGGGCCAGCTCTGGAAACACCATATATTTT CASSFVTGASSGNTIYF
TRBJ2-2 TRBV20-1 - - TGCAGTGTGAAGAGGGCCGGGGAGCTGTTTTTT CSVKRAGELFF
TRBJ1-1 TRBV5-6 TRBD1 once TGTGCCAGCAGCTTTCTTTCCGGGACAGGGAGCGCTGAAGCTTTCTTT CASSFLSGTGSAEAFF
TRBJ2-7 TRBV10-3 - once TGTGCCACGGGCCCCGGGGCCTACGAGCAGTACTTC CATGPGAYEQYF
TRBJ2-1 TRBV10-2 - - TGCGCCACCACGGGCAGGGCAAACTACAATGAGCAGTTCTTC CATTGRANYNEQFF
TRBJ1-6 TRBV7-9 TRBD1 - TGTGCCAGCAGCTTAAGATCAGGGGGATTAAATTCACCCCTCCACTTT CASSLRSGGLNSPLHF
TRBJ2-2 TRBV14 - - TGTGCCAGCAGCCAAGCTGAAACGCGGAGCCGGACCGGGGAGCTGTTTTTT CASSQAETRSRTGELFF
TRBJ1-6 TRBV5-4 TRBD1 - TGTGCCAGCAGCTTGGGACAGGGGGCTAGTGGGAATTCACCCCTCCACTTT CASSLGQGASGNSPLHF
TRBJ1-2 TRBV9 - few TGTGCCAGCAGCGTAGCTACGACCAGGGACTATGGCTACACCTTC CASSVATTRDYGYTF
TRBJ1-1 TRBV30 - - TGTGCCTGGAGTCCCACAAGACACCTTCAAGCTTTCTTT CAWSPTRHLQAFF
TRBJ2-6 TRBV19 TRBD1 - TGTGCCAGTAGTCATTATCGTGGGGACAGATGGACCTCTGGGGCCAACGTCCTGACTTTC CASSHYRGDRWTSGANVLTF
TRBJ1-2 TRBV27 - - TGTGCCAGCGGATACGACAGGAGCTGGGGCTACACCTTC CASGYDRSWGYTF
TRBJ1-5 TRBV5-4 TRBD1 - TGTGCCAGCAGCCATACCACTGACAGGGAGAGCAATCAGCCCCAGCATTTT CASSHTTDRESNQPQHF
TRBJ1-2 TRBV7-2 TRBD1 - TGTGCCAGCAGCTTAGTCGGAGTGACAGGGGTGGGGTATGGCTACACCTTC CASSLVGVTGVGYGYTF
TRBJ1-1 TRBV2 - - TGTGCCAGCGAGGCGGAGGGGCCGAGGAACACTGAAGCTTTCTTT CASEAEGPRNTEAFF
TRBJ1-6 TRBV7-2 - - TGTGCCAGCAGCTTTGACAGGTCCGGAACCCATTCACCCCTCCACTTT CASSFDRSGTHSPLHF
TRBJ1-1 TRBV4-1 TRBD1 - TGCGCCAGCAGCCCCCAGACAGGGGGTAGGAGCACTGAAGCTTTCTTT CASSPQTGGRSTEAFF
TRBJ1-1 TRBV7-8 - - TGTGCCAGCAGCTTAGCCCCCACAGAGAACACTGAAGCTTTCTTT CASSLAPTENTEAFF
TRBJ2-7 TRBV9 TRBD2 - TGTGCCAGCAGCACCCGAGCGGGGATACCCTACGAGCAGTACTTC CASSTRAGIPYEQYF
TRBJ1-1 TRBV27 TRBD1 - TGTGCCAGCAGTTGCGTTGGACAGGGTGGTGAAGCTTTCTTT CASSCVGQGGEAFF
TRBJ2-7 TRBV7-2 - - TGTGCCAGCAGCTTAGCGACCGGTGGGCTCGGGGCCTACGAGCAGTACTTC CASSLATGGLGAYEQYF
TRBJ2-5 TRBV5-1 TRBD1 - TGCGCCAGCAGCCCTGAAGAGGGACAGGGGGACCAAGAGACCCAGTACTTC CASSPEEGQGDQETQYF
TRBJ1-3 TRBV5-4 - - TGTGCCAGCAGCTCGGGACTTGGAAACACCATATATTTT CASSSGLGNTIYF
TRBJ1-6 TRBV6-5 - few TGTGCCAGCAGTTATTACGGGGTTGGCGTCAATTCACCCCTCCACTTT CASSYYGVGVNSPLHF
TRBJ1-2 TRBV6-1 - few TGTGCCAGCCGGAGGGCCGCCTATGGCTACACCTTC CASRRAAYGYTF
TRBJ1-6 TRBV5-1 TRBD1 - TGCGCCAGCAGCACCTCCGACAGGGAATGGAATTCACCCCTCCACTTT CASSTSDREWNSPLHF
TRBJ2-3 TRBV21-1 - few TGTCCTCTCACCCCCTGGCTAGCGGGGCGAGATACGCAGTATTTT CPLTPWLAGRDTQYF
TRBJ2-4 TRBV7-2 - once TGTGCCAGCAGCAAGACGGTCGGGGCCAAAAACATTCAGTACTTC CASSKTVGAKNIQYF
TRBJ2-7 TRBV4-3 TRBD2 - TGCGCCAGCAGCCAAGCCGCCGGGGGACTAGCGGGCGAGCAGTACTTC CASSQAAGGLAGEQYF
TRBJ2-7 TRBV7-2 TRBD2 - TGTGCCAGCAGCCCACGGACTAGCGGGTTTAACGAGCAGTACTTC CASSPRTSGFNEQYF
TRBJ1-3 TRBV11-2 - few TGTGCCAGCAGCTTAGTGGGAGGCCTCTTGCGCTCTGGAAACACCATATATTTT CASSLVGGLLRSGNTIYF
TRBJ2-7 TRBV5-1 TRBD1 - TGCGCCAGCAGCTTAAGGGACAGCCGACTAATAACCTACGAGCAGTACTTC CASSLRDSRLITYEQYF
TRBJ1-5 TRBV5-6 TRBD1 - TGTGCCAGCAGCTTGGACTCAGGGGGTAGCAATCAGCCCCAGCATTTT CASSLDSGGSNQPQHF
TRBJ2-7 TRBV10-3 - - TGTGCCATCAGTGTGGGAGACCCCTACGAGCAGTACTTC CAISVGDPYEQYF
TRBJ1-1 TRBV14 - - TGTGCCAGCAGCCTCACCCAGGGAGGGATGACTGAAGCTTTCTTT CASSLTQGGMTEAFF
TRBJ2-7 TRBV7-2 TRBD2 - TGTGCCAGCAGCCGTAACTCTAGCGGGGGGTTCTACGAGCAGTACTTC CASSRNSSGGFYEQYF
TRBJ2-3 TRBV2 TRBD2 once TGTGCCAGCAGTGACCGAAGAGCGACTAGCGGGGGGGAGACAGATACGCAGTATTTT CASSDRRATSGGETDTQYF
TRBJ1-2 TRBV7-9 - - TGTGCCAGCAGCATAGGGGCCGGGGTTAACTATGGCTACACCTTC CASSIGAGVNYGYTF
TRBJ1-2 TRBV5-1 - - TGCGCCAGCAGCCCGGGGGGGACCTATGGCTACACCTTC CASSPGGTYGYTF
TRBJ2-2 TRBV4-3 - once TGCGCCAGCAGCCAAGATAACGGGGGGCCCACCGGGGAGCTGTTTTTT CASSQDNGGPTGELFF
TRBJ1-1 TRBV9 - - TGTGCCAGCAGCGTTGGGCAGGGGCGCCCTGGTACTGAAGCTTTCTTT CASSVGQGRPGTEAFF
TRBJ1-1 TRBV10-2 - - TGCGCCAGCAGTGAGTGTACCCCGACAGGTAAGGGTAACACTGAAGCTTTCTTT CASSECTPTGKGNTEAFF
TRBJ2-7 TRBV14 - - TGTGCCAGCAGCCTCAACCGACAAACTGGCACGACCATCTCCTACGAGCAGTACTTC CASSLNRQTGTTISYEQYF
TRBJ1-3 TRBV5-4 - - TGTGCCAGCAGCCGCGATAATCTCTACTCTGGAAACACCATATATTTT CASSRDNLYSGNTIYF